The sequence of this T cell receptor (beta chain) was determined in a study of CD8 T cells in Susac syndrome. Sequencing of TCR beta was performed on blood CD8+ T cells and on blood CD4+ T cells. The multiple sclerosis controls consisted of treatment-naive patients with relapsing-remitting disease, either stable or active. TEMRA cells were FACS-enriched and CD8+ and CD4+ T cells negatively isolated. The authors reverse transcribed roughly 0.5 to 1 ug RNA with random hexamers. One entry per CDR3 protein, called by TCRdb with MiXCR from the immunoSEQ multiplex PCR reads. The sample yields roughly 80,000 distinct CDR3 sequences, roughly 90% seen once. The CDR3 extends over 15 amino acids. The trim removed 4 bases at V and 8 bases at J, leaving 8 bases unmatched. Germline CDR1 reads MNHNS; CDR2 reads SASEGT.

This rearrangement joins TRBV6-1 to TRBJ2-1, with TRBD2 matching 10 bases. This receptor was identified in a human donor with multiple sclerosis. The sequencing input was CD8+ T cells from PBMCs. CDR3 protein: CASSAASGSNDEQFF. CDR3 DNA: TGTGCCAGCAGTGCCGCTAGCGGGAGTAACGATGAGCAGTTCTTC.